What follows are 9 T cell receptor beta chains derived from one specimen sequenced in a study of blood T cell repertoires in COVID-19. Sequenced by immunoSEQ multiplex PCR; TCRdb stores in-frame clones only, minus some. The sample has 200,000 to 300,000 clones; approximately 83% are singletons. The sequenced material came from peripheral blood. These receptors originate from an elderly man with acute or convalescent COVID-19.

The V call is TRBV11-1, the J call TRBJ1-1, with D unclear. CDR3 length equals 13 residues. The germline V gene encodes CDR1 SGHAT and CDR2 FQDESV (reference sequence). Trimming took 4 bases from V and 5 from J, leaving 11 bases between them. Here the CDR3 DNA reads TGTGCCAGCAGCTCTATATCGGGAACTGAAGCTTTCTTT. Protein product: CASSSISGTEAFF.

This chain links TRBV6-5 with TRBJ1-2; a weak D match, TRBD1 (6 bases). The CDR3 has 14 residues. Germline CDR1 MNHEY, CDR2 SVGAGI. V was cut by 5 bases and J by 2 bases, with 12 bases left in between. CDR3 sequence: CASSQTGNNYGYTF. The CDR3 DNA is TGTGCCAGCAGTCAGACAGGTAACAACTATGGCTACACCTTC.

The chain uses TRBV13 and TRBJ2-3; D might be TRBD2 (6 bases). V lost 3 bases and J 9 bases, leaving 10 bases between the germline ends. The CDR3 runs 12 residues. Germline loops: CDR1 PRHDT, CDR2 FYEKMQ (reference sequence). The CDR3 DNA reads TGTGCCAGCAGCTTGGCGGGGACGACGCAGTATTTT. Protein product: CASSLAGTTQYF. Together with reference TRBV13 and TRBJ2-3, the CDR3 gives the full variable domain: AAGVIQSPRHLIKEKRETATLKCYPIPRHDTVYWYQQGPGQDPQFLISFYEKMQSDKGSIPDRFSAQQFSDYHSELNMSSLELGDSALYFCASSLAGTTQYFGPGTRLTVL.

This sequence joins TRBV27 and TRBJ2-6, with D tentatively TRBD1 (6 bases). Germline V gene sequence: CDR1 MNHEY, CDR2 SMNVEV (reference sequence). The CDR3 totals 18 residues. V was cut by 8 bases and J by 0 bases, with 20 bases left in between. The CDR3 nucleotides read TGTGCCAGCGGGGCCCCGGGACAAATAGCCTCTGGGGCCAACGTCCTGACTTTC. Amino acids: CASGAPGQIASGANVLTF.

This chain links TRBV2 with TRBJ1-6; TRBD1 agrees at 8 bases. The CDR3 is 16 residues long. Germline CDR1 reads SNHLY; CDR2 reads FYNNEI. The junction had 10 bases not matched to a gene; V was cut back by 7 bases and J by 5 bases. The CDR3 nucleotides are TGTGCCAGCACCTCCACTAGGACAGGGAATAATTCACCCCTCCACTTT. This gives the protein CASTSTRTGNNSPLHF.

CDR3 sequence: CASSQGNVQGEQFF. The CDR3 bases are TGCGCCAGCAGCCAAGGAAATGTCCAGGGTGAGCAGTTCTTC. The V call is TRBV4-1, the J call TRBJ2-1, with a weak D call TRBD1 (5 bases). V lost 1 base and J lost 9, with 13 bases in between. This CDR3 contains 14 residues. CDR1 and CDR2 from the germline V gene are MGHRA and YSYEKL.

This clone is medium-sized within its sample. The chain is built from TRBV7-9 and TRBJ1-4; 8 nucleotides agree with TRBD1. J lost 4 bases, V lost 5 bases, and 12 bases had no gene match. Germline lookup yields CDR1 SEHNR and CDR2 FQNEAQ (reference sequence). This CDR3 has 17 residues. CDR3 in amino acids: CASSQRTGKWGNEKLFF. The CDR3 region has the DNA TGTGCCAGCAGCCAACGGACAGGGAAGTGGGGTAATGAAAAACTGTTTTTT.

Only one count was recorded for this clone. CDR3 loop: CATRGAGTARDTDTQYF. CDR3 nucleotide sequence: TGTGCCACCAGAGGAGCCGGGACAGCAAGAGACACAGATACGCAGTATTTT. The chain employs TRBV24-1 and TRBJ2-3, with 7 bases lining up with TRBD1. Unmatched junction bases numbered 14, after V lost 7 bases and J lost 2 bases. Germline CDR1 reads KGHDR; CDR2 reads SFDVKD. The length of the CDR3 is 17 residues.

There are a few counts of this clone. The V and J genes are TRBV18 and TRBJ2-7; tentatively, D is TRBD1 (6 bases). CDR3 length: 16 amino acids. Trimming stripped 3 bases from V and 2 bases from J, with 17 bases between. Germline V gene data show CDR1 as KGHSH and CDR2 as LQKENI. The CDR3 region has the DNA TGTGCCAGCTCACCGGCTGGTGGGGGCTCAACCTACGAGCAGTACTTC. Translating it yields CASSPAGGGSTYEQYF.